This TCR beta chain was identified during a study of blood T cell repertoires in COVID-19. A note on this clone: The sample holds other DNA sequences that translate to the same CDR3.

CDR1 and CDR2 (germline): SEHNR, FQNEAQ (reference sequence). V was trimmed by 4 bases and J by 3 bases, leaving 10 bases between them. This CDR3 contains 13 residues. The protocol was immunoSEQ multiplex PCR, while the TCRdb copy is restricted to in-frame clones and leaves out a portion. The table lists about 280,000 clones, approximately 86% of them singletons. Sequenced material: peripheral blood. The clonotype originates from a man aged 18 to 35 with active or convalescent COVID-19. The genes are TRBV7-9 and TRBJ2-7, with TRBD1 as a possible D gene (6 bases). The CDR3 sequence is CASSSTGDYEQYF. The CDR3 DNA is TGTGCCAGCAGCTCGACAGGAGACTACGAGCAGTACTTC.